This T cell receptor beta chain originates from a study of blood T cells in healthy people across ages. RNA extraction gave at least 5.5 micrograms of total RNA per sample. The study's findings and limits: Long-lived and aged donors differed, with more naive CD4+ cells and higher diversity in the long-lived. Across samples, TCR beta diversity tracked strongly with naive T cell percentage.

Next came a second PCR, run for about 6 to 12 cycles, which used a sample-barcoded 5' primer along with a J-beta primer mix. The template-switch adaptor was a 5' adaptor with 12 random nucleotides. It tagged each cDNA molecule. A single record per CDR3 protein comes from TCRdb applying MiXCR to the 5' RACE reads. The sample includes 540,000 or so distinct CDR3 sequences, 25% to 30% of them seen just once. This clonotype was counted between two and nine times. Its antigen remains unidentified. This receptor was identified in a woman in her seventies in good health. Sequenced material: blood.

CDR3 coding DNA: TGTGCCAGCAGTGCCGGGACAGGGACCATGACTGGAAACACCATATATTTT. Protein sequence: CASSAGTGTMTGNTIYF. The chain combines TRBV12-3 or TRBV12-4 with TRBJ1-3; 9 positions match TRBD1. Trimming at V came to 5 bases and at J to 2 bases, leaving 10 bases not matched to a gene. The CDR3 is 17 amino acids.